The TCR beta chain described here comes from a study of cytomegalovirus exposure and HLA in healthy donors. Study findings and constraints: The study recorded some 160 TCR beta chains that were cytomegalovirus-associated. High specificity and sensitivity for cytomegalovirus status were reported for the classifier.

The PCR used 60 Vbeta and 13 Jbeta primers. Per the original methods: Later analysis identified tens of millions of unique TCR beta chains, 9 million to 12 million shared. Profiled with immunoSEQ multiplex PCR; TCRdb holds only in-frame clones, not every one. V, J and clone size are those of that table, while D and trimming were read from the DNA. The sample carries over 150,000 clones, 75% to 90% recorded once. V was pared by 6 bases and J by 6 bases, with 18 bases between. The germline V gene encodes CDR1 SNHLY and CDR2 FYNNEI. The CDR3 is 14 residues long. Points on this clone: Antigen: not known.

The chain joins TRBV2 to TRBJ2-7; TRBD1 might be the D (5 bases). The TCR originated in a woman aged 18 to 35 in good health and CMV-seronegative. The sample consisted of PBMCs. The CDR3 is CASRAQGLDIEQYF. DNA for the CDR3: TGTGCCAGCAGGGCCCAGGGATTAGATATCGAGCAGTACTTC.